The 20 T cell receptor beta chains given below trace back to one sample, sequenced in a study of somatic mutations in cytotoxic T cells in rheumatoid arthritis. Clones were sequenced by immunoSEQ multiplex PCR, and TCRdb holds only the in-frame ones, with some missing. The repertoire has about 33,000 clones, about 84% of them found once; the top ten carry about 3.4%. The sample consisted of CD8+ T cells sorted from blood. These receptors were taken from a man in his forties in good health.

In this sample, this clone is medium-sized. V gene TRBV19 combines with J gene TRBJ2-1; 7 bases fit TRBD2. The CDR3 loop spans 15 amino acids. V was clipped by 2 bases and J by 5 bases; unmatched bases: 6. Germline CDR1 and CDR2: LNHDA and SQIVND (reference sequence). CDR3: CASSISSSGHNEQFF. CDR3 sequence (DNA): TGTGCCAGTAGTATATCGTCTAGCGGACACAATGAGCAGTTCTTC. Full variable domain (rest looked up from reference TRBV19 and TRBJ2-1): DGGITQSPKYLFRKEGQNVTLSCEQNLNHDAMYWYRQDPGQGLRLIYYSQIVNDFQKGDIAEGYSVSREKKESFPLTVTSAQKNPTAFYLCASSISSSGHNEQFFGPGTRLTVL.

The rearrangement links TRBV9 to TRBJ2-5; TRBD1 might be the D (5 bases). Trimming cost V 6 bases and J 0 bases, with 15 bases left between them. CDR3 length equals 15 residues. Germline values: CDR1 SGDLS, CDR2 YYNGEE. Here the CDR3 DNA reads TGTGCCAGCACCCGGACACCACGGAACCAAGAGACCCAGTACTTC. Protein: CASTRTPRNQETQYF.

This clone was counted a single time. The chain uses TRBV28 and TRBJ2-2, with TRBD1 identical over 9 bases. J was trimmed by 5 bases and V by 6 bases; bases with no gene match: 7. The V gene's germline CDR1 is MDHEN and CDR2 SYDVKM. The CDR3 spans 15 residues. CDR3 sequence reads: CASRSGTGRTGELFF. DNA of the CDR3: TGTGCCAGCAGGTCCGGGACAGGGCGAACCGGGGAGCTGTTTTTT. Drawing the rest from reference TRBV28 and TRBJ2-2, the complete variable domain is DVKVTQSSRYLVKRTGEKVFLECVQDMDHENMFWYRQDPGLGLRLIYFSYDVKMKEKGDIPEGYSVSREKKERFSLILESASTNQTSMYLCASRSGTGRTGELFFGEGSRLTVL.

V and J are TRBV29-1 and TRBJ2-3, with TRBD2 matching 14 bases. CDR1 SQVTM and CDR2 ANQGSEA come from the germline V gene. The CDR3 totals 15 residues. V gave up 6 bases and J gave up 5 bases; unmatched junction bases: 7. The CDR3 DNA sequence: TGCAGCGTCGCGGGACTAGCGGGAGCGAGAGATACGCAGTATTTT. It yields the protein CSVAGLAGARDTQYF.

This CDR3 is CSVGAGQETQYF. CDR3 nucleotide sequence: TGCAGCGTTGGCGCGGGCCAAGAGACCCAGTACTTC. This chain uses TRBV29-1 with TRBJ2-5; weak D call: TRBD2 (5 bases). V was shortened by 4 bases and J by 1 base, with 7 bases between the two germline ends. The CDR3 contains 12 residues. Looked up from germline, CDR1 is SQVTM and CDR2 is ANQGSEA.

CDR3 sequence reads: CAWSPWGGHTEAFF. DNA for the CDR3: TGTGCCTGGAGTCCATGGGGGGGACACACTGAAGCTTTCTTT. The chain joins TRBV30 to TRBJ1-1; weak D call: TRBD1 (5 bases). CDR1 and CDR2 from the germline V gene are GTSNPN and SVGIG (reference sequence). V was clipped by 2 bases and J by 3 bases, with 13 bases between them. The CDR3 is 14 amino acids.

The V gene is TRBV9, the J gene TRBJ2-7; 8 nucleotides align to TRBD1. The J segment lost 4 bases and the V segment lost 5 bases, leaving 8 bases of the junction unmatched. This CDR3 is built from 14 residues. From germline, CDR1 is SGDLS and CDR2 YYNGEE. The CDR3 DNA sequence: TGTGCCAGCAGTCCGACAGGGGCGAGATACGAGCAGTACTTC. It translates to CASSPTGARYEQYF.

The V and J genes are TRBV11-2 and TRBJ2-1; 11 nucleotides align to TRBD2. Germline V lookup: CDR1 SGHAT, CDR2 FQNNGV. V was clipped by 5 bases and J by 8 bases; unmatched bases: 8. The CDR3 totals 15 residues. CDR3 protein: CASSRTSGSLDEQFF. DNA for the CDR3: TGTGCCAGCAGCCGAACTAGCGGGAGCTTGGATGAGCAGTTCTTC.

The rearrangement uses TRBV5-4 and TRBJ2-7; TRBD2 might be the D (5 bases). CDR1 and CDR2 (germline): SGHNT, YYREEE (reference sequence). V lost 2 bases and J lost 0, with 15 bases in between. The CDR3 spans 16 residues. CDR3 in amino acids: CASSFRGGFSSYEQYF. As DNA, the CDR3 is TGTGCCAGCAGCTTTCGGGGTGGGTTCAGCTCCTACGAGCAGTACTTC.

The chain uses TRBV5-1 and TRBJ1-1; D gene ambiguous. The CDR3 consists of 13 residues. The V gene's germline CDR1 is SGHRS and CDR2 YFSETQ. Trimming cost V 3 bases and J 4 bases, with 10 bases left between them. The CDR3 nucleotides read TGCGCCAGCAGCTGGAATCTGGGCACTGAAGCTTTCTTT. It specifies CASSWNLGTEAFF.

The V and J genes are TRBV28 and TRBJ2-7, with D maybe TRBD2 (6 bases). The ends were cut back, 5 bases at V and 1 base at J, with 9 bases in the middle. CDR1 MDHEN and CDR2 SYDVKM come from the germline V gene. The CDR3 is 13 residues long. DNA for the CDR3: TGTGCCAGCAGTCCCGGGAGATCCTACGAGCAGTACTTC. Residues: CASSPGRSYEQYF.

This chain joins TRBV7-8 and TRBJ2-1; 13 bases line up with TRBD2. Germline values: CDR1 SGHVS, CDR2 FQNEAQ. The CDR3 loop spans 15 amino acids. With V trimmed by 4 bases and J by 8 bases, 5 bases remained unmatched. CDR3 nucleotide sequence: TGTGCCAGCAGCTCACGGACTAGCGGGAGCCATGAGCAGTTCTTC. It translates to CASSSRTSGSHEQFF.

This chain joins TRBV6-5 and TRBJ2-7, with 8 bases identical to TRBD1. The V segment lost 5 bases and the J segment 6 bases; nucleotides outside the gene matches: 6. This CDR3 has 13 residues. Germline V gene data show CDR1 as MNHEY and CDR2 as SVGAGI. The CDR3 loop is CASSPGQGGEQYF. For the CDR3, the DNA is TGTGCCAGCAGTCCCGGACAGGGAGGCGAGCAGTACTTC.

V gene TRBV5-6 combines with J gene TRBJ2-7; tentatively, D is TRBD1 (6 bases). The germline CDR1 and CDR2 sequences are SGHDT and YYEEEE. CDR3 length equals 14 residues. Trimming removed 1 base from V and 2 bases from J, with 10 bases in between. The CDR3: CASSLMDSAYEQYF. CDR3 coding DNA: TGTGCCAGCAGCTTGATGGACAGCGCCTACGAGCAGTACTTC.

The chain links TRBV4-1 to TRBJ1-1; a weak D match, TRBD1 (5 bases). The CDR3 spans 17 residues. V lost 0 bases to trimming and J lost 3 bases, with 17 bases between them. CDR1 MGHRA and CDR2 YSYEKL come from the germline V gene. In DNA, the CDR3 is TGCGCCAGCAGCCAAGATCACTTGCGGGGGAGGTACACTGAAGCTTTCTTT. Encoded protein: CASSQDHLRGRYTEAFF.

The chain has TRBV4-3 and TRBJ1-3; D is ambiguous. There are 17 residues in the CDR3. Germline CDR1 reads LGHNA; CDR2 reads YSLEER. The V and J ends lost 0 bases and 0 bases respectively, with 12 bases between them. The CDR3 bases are TGCGCCAGCAGCCAAGAGTCGGTGGACGCCTCTGGAAACACCATATATTTT. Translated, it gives CASSQESVDASGNTIYF.

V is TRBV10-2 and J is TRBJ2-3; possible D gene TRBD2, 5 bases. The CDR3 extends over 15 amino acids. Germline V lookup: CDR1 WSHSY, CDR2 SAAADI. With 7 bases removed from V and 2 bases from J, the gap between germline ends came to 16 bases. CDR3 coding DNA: TGCGCCAGCACCGTTGGACTTTTCGACACAGATACGCAGTATTTT. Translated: CASTVGLFDTDTQYF.

CDR3 residues: CASSLGKSYEQYF. CDR3 DNA: TGTGCCAGCAGCCTAGGGAAGTCCTACGAGCAGTACTTC. The chain recombines TRBV28 with TRBJ2-7, with D unresolved. The V and J ends lost 6 bases and 1 base respectively, with 10 bases between them. The germline V gene has CDR1 MDHEN and CDR2 SYDVKM. CDR3 length: 13 residues.

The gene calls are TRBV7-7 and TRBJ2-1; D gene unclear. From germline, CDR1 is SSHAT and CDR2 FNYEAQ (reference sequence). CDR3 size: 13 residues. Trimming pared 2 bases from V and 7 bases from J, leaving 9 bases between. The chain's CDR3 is CASSLIGVNEQFF. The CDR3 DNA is TGTGCCAGCAGCTTAATCGGAGTGAATGAGCAGTTCTTC. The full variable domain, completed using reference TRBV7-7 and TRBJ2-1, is GAGVSQSPRYKVTKRGQDVTLRCDPISSHATLYWYQQALGQGPEFLTYFNYEAQPDKSGLPSDRFSAERPEGSISTLTIQRTEQRDSAMYRCASSLIGVNEQFFGPGTRLTVL.

The CDR3 is CASSLGSLAKNIQYF. Written as DNA, the CDR3 is TGTGCCAGCAGTTTAGGGTCACTAGCCAAAAACATTCAGTACTTC. This chain links TRBV27 with TRBJ2-4; D is uncertain. Germline V gene data show CDR1 as MNHEY and CDR2 as SMNVEV (reference sequence). The V end was cut by 2 bases, the J end by 0 bases, with 8 bases between. The length of the CDR3 is 15 residues.